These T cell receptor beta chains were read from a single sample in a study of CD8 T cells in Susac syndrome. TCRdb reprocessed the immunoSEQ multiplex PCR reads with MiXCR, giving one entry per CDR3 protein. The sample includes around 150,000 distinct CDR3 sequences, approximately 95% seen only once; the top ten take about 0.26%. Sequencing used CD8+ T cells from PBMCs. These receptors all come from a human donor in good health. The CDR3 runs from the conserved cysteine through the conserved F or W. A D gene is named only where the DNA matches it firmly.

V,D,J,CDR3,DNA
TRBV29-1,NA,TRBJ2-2,CSVLAAGELFF,TGCAGCGTTCTTGCGGCCGGGGAGCTGTTTTTT
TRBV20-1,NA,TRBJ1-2,CSARGLYGYTF,TGCAGTGCTAGAGGGTTATATGGCTACACCTTC
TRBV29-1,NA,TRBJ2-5,CSVEDPGPQVETQYF,TGCAGCGTTGAAGATCCTGGTCCCCAGGTAGAGACCCAGTACTTC
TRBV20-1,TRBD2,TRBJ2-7,CSAIQGAGTSLYEQYF,TGCAGTGCCATCCAAGGGGCCGGGACTAGCTTGTACGAGCAGTACTTC
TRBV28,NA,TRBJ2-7,CASSGGVGSPAGEQYF,TGTGCCAGCAGTGGAGGTGTTGGCTCCCCTGCCGGCGAGCAGTACTTC
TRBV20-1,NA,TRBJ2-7,CSARTAESYEQYF,TGCAGTGCTAGAACGGCGGAGTCCTACGAGCAGTACTTC
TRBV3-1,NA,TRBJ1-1,CASSQVIGGPKGTEAFF,TGTGCCAGCAGCCAAGTAATCGGGGGCCCCAAGGGGACTGAAGCTTTCTTT
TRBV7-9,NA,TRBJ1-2,CASSSRDLDGYTF,TGTGCCAGCAGCTCCAGGGACTTGGATGGCTACACCTTC
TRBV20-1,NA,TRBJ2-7,CSASPRPDEQYF,TGCAGTGCTAGCCCTCGTCCGGACGAGCAGTACTTC
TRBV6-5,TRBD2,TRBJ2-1,CASRLAGATEQFF,TGTGCCAGCAGGCTAGCGGGAGCCACTGAGCAGTTCTTC
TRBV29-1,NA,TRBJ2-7,CSVVGPGSYEQYF,TGCAGCGTTGTTGGGCCGGGCTCCTACGAGCAGTACTTC
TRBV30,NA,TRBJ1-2,CAWSVGVLGGYTF,TGTGCCTGGAGTGTAGGCGTTTTGGGCGGCTACACCTTC
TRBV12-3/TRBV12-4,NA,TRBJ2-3,CASSFSGRDTQYF,TGTGCCAGCAGTTTCTCCGGGAGAGATACGCAGTATTTT
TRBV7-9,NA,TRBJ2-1,CASVLRAYNEQFF,TGTGCCAGCGTACTGCGGGCGTACAATGAGCAGTTCTTC
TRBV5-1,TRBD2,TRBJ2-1,CASSLDPFREGPNEQFF,TGCGCCAGCAGCTTGGACCCCTTTCGGGAGGGCCCGAATGAGCAGTTCTTC
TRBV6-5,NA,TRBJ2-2,CASSWGSGDTGELFF,TGTGCCAGCAGTTGGGGGAGTGGTGACACCGGGGAGCTGTTTTTT